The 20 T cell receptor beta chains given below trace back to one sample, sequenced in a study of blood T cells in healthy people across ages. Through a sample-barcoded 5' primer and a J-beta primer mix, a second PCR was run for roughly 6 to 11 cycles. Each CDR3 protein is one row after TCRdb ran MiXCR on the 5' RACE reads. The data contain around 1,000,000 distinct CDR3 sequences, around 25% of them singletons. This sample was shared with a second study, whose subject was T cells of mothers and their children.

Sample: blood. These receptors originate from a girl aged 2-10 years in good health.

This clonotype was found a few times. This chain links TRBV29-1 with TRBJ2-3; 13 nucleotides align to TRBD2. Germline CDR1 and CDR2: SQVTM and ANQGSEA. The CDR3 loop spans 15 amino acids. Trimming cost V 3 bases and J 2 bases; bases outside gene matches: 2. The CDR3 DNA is TGCAGCGTTGAGGGACTAGCGGGATACACAGATACGCAGTATTTT. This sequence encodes CSVEGLAGYTDTQYF.

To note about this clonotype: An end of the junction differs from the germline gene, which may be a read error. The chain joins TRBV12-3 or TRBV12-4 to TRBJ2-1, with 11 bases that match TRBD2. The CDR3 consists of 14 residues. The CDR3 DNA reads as TGTGCCAGCAGTACCGGGACTAGCGGCAATGATCAGTTCTTC. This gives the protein CASSTGTSGNDQFF.

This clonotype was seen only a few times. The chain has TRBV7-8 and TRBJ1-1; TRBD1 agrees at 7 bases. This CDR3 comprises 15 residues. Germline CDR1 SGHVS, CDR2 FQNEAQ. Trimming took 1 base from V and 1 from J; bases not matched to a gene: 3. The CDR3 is CASSLGGTENTEAFF. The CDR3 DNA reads TGTGCCAGCAGCTTAGGTGGGACAGAGAACACTGAAGCTTTCTTT.

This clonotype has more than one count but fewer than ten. The chain's CDR3 is CASSQHSGPYNEQFF. For the CDR3, the DNA is TGTGCCAGCAGTCAACATAGCGGGCCCTACAATGAGCAGTTCTTC. The V call is TRBV12-3 or TRBV12-4, the J call TRBJ2-5; 7 bases match TRBD2. The J call may be mistaken, given a closer DNA end match to TRBJ2-1. The CDR3 contains 15 residues.

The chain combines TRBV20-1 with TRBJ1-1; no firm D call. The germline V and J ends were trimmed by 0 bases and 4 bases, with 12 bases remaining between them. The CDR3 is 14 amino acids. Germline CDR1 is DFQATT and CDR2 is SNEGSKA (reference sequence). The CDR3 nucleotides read TGCAGTGCTAGAGATTCCGGGTTCGGCACTGAAGCTTTCTTT. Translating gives CSARDSGFGTEAFF.

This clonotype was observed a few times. This chain's CDR3 is CASSPIVSGGQYF. The CDR3 nucleotides read TGTGCCAGCAGCCCCATTGTCTCGGGGGGTCAGTACTTC. V usage is TRBV28 and J usage is TRBJ2-7, with 7 positions matching TRBD2. Trimming at V came to 6 bases and at J to 10 bases, leaving 12 bases not matched to a gene. The CDR3 is 13 amino acids. Per the germline V gene, CDR1 is MDHEN and CDR2 is SYDVKM.

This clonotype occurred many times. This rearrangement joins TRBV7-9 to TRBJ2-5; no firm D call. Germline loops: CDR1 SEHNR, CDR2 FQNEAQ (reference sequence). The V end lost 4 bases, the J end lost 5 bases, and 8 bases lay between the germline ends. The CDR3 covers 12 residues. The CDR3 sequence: CASSYTRETQYF. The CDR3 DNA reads TGTGCCAGCAGCTACACCCGGGAGACCCAGTACTTC. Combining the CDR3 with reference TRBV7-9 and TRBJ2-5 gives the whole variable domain DTGVSQNPRHKITKRGQNVTFRCDPISEHNRLYWYRQTLGQGPEFLTYFQNEAQLEKSRLLSDRFSAERPKGSFSTLEIQRTEQGDSAMYLCASSYTRETQYFGPGTRLLVL.

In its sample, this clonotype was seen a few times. For the CDR3, the DNA is TGTGCCAGCAGTTTAGGGACTAGCGGGGACGGAAGAGAGACCCAGTACTTC. Its protein is CASSLGTSGDGRETQYF. The chain is built from TRBV27 and TRBJ2-7, with 13 bases aligning to TRBD2. The tail of the sequence fits TRBJ2-5 better, so the J call may be wrong. The CDR3 has 17 residues. Germline V gives CDR1 MNHEY, CDR2 SMNVEV (reference sequence).

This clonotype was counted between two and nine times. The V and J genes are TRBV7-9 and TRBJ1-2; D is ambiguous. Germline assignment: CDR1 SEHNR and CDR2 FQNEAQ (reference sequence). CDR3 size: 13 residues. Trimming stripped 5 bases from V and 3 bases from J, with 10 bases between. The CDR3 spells CASSGAIHYGYTF. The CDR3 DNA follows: TGTGCCAGCAGCGGCGCGATACACTATGGCTACACCTTC.

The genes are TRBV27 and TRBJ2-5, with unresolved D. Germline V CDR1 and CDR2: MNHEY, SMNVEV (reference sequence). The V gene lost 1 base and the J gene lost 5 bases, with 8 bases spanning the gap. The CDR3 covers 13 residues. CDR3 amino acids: CASSLWDSETQYF. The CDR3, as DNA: TGTGCCAGCAGTTTATGGGATTCGGAGACCCAGTACTTC.

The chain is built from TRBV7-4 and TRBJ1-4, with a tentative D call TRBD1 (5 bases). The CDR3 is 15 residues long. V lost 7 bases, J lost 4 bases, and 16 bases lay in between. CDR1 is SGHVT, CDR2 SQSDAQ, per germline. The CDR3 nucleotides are TGTGCCAGCACCCCAGGGCCGCACGGTAATGAAAAACTGTTTTTT. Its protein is CASTPGPHGNEKLFF.

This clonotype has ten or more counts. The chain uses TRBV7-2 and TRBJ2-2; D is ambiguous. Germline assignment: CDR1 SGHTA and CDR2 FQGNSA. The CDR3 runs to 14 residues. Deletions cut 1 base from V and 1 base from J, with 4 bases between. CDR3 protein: CASSLGLNTGELFF. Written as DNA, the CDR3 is TGTGCCAGCAGCTTAGGGTTGAACACCGGGGAGCTGTTTTTT.

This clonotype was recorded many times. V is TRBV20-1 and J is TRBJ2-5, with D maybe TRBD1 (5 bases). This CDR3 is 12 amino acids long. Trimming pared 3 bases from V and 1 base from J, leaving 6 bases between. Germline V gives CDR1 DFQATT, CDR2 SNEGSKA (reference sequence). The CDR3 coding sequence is TGCAGTGCTAGCAGGGTCCAAGAGACCCAGTACTTC. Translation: CSASRVQETQYF.

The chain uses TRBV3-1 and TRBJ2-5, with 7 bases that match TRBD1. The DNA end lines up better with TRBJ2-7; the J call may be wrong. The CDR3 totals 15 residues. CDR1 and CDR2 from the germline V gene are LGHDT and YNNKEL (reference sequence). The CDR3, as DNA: TGTGCCAGCAGCCAAGGCCGGGACAGCTACTACGAGCAGTACTTC. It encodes CASSQGRDSYYEQYF.

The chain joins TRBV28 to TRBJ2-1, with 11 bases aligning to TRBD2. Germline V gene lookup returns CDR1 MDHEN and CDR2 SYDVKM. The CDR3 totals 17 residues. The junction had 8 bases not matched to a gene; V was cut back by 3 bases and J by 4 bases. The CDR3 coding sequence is TGTGCCAGCAGTTTTGGGTATAGCGGGAGGGTTTACAATGAGCAGTTCTTC. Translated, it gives CASSFGYSGRVYNEQFF.

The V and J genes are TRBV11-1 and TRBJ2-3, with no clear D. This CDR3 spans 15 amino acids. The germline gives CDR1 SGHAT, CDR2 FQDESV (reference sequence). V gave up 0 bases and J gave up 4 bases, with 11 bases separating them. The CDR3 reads CASSLAWQASDTQYF. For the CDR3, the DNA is TGTGCCAGCAGCTTAGCTTGGCAGGCCTCAGATACGCAGTATTTT.

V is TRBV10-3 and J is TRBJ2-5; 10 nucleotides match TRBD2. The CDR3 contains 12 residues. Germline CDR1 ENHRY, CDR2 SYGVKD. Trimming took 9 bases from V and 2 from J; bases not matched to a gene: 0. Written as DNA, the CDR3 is TGTGCCATAGCGGGAGGGCAAGAGACCCAGTACTTC. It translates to CAIAGGQETQYF.

The CDR3 reads CASSQVDKNTEAFF. In DNA, the CDR3 is TGTGCCAGCAGCCAAGTAGATAAGAACACTGAAGCTTTCTTT. The chain uses TRBV3-1 and TRBJ1-1; the D is unclear. The CDR3 is 14 residues long. Germline V gene data show CDR1 as LGHDT and CDR2 as YNNKEL (reference sequence). Trimming stripped 1 base from V and 1 base from J, with 7 bases between.

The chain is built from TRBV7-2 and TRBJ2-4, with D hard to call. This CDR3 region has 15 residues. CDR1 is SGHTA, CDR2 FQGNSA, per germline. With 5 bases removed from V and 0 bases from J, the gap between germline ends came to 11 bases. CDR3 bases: TGTGCCAGCAGCCCAATAACCCCAGCCAAAAACATTCAGTACTTC. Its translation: CASSPITPAKNIQYF.

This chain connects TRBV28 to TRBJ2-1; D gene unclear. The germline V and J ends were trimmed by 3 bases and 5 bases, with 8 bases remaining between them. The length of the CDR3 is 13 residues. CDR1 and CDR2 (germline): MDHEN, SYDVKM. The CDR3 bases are TGTGCCAGCAGTTTCTGGCGAGACAATGAGCAGTTCTTC. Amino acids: CASSFWRDNEQFF.